A selection of T cell receptor beta chains follows, all from one sample in a study of PD-1 blockade in classical Hodgkin lymphoma. The data were produced by immunoSEQ multiplex PCR, yet TCRdb's version contains in-frame clones alone and is incomplete. The top ten hold approximately 2.5% of the sample, which has 89,000 or so clones, about nine tenths seen once. This material consisted of peripheral blood mononuclear cells (PBMCs), taken before the second cycle of nivolumab. The receptor source for this set is a human donor with classical Hodgkin lymphoma. The CDR3 runs from the conserved cysteine through the conserved F or W. The D gene is left open where the match is weak. Where a row states a size, it is once, few, many or the class of an expanded clone; other rows omit it.

abundance	v_gene	j_gene	d_gene	CDR3nt	CDR3aa
.	TRBV2	TRBJ1-2	TRBD1	TGTGCCAGCGGGACAGGGGTAGCTAACTATGGCTACACCTTC	CASGTGVANYGYTF
.	TRBV7-9	TRBJ1-4	.	TGTGCCAGCAGCTTAGGGAGTGAAAAACTGTTTTTT	CASSLGSEKLFF
.	TRBV5-6	TRBJ2-1	.	TGTGCCAGCAGCTCAGGGTCTAGTGTCTATGAGCAGTTCTTC	CASSSGSSVYEQFF
.	TRBV10-1	TRBJ1-1	TRBD1	TGCGCCAGCAGTGCCTGGGCACCCGGGACAGTGGGAACAGCTTTCTTT	CASSAWAPGTVGTAFF
.	TRBV11-2	TRBJ1-2	.	TGTGCCAGCAGCTCCATTTCAGACAGGATCTATGGCTACACCTTC	CASSSISDRIYGYTF
.	TRBV2	TRBJ2-3	TRBD2	TGTGCCACCCTGACTAGCGGTGGCACAGATACGCAGTATTTT	CATLTSGGTDTQYF
.	TRBV5-7	TRBJ2-7	.	TGTGCCAGCAGCTTGGGGACAGCTTTTTTC	CASSLGTAFF
.	TRBV6-4	TRBJ1-2	TRBD1	TGTGCCAGCAGGGGGACAGGGAGTGGCTACACCTTC	CASRGTGSGYTF
.	TRBV19	TRBJ1-4	.	TGTGCCAGTAGTATAAAGCCAGTCCCTGATGAAAAACTGTTTTTT	CASSIKPVPDEKLFF
.	TRBV6-6	TRBJ1-2	.	TGTGCCAGCAGTTCAACAGGGAGGGCTGGTGAGGGCTACACCTTC	CASSSTGRAGEGYTF
.	TRBV4-1	TRBJ2-1	.	TGCGCCAGCAGCCAAGGGGCGGGCTCCAATGAGCAGTTCTTC	CASSQGAGSNEQFF
.	TRBV5-4	TRBJ1-4	.	TGTGCCAGCAGTACTGCAACTAATGAAAAACTGTTTTTT	CASSTATNEKLFF
few	TRBV2	TRBJ1-2	.	TGTGCCAGCGCACTGACCTATGGCTACACCTTC	CASALTYGYTF
.	TRBV5-6	TRBJ2-7	.	TGTGCCAGCAGCTGGAGGTACCAGAGCAGGCGCGAGCAGTACTTC	CASSWRYQSRREQYF
.	TRBV7-9	TRBJ1-3	.	TGTGCCAGCAGCTTAGGTGCAGGCTCTGGAAACACCATATATTTT	CASSLGAGSGNTIYF
.	TRBV27	TRBJ2-7	TRBD2	TGTGCCAGCAGTCGCGAGGGACTAGCGGGAGCTGAGCAGTACTTC	CASSREGLAGAEQYF
.	TRBV5-3	TRBJ2-2	TRBD1	TGTGCCAGAAGCAAGGACAGGAATTCGACCGGGGAGCTGTTTTTT	CARSKDRNSTGELFF
.	TRBV19	TRBJ2-2	.	TGTGCCAGTAGAGGTCAACAGATCGGGGAGCTGTTTTTT	CASRGQQIGELFF
.	TRBV7-2	TRBJ1-5	.	TGTGCCAGCAGCTTAGCTATGATTAGCAATCAGCCCCAGCATTTT	CASSLAMISNQPQHF
.	TRBV6-5	TRBJ2-3	.	TGTGCCAGCAGCCGGGCCGATACGCAGTATTTT	CASSRADTQYF
.	TRBV5-1	TRBJ2-3	TRBD2	TGCGCCAGCAGCTCGGCTATGGGGAGGGGCACAGATACGCAGTATTTT	CASSSAMGRGTDTQYF
once	TRBV21-1	TRBJ2-7	.	TGTGCCAGCAGCAAAGGGGCGTCTGGGCGGGAGATCGTTTACGAGCAGTACTTC	CASSKGASGREIVYEQYF
.	TRBV4-1	TRBJ2-7	.	TGCGCCAGCAGCCAAGATTCTCGCGGGCCCCTTTACGAGCAGTACTTC	CASSQDSRGPLYEQYF
.	TRBV19	TRBJ1-5	.	TGTGCCAGTTCTCCCACCACCAGCAATCAGCCCCAGCATTTT	CASSPTTSNQPQHF
.	TRBV9	TRBJ2-7	.	TGTGCCAGCAGCGTAGAGGTGTTAGCATCCCTGGGTGAGCAGTACTTC	CASSVEVLASLGEQYF
.	TRBV5-1	TRBJ2-7	.	TGCGCCAGCAGCTTGGGATCTAGCCCCTACGAGCAGTACTTC	CASSLGSSPYEQYF
.	TRBV7-8	TRBJ1-1	.	TGTGCCAGCAGCTTCGAGGGGAACACTGAAGCTTTCTTT	CASSFEGNTEAFF
once	TRBV28	TRBJ2-7	TRBD1	TGTGCCAGCAGTATCCCGGGACAGGACCCGTACGAGCAGTACTTC	CASSIPGQDPYEQYF
.	TRBV6-1	TRBJ1-4	.	TGTGCCAGCAAAAAGGACGGTAATGAAAAACTGTTTTTT	CASKKDGNEKLFF
.	TRBV7-2	TRBJ1-4	.	TGTGCCAGCAGCTTAGGGGGGAGGGGAGGGCTTAATGAAAAACTGTTTTTT	CASSLGGRGGLNEKLFF
.	TRBV5-4	TRBJ2-5	.	TGTGCCAGCAGCTTTTGGTCGGGGGAAGGGACCCAGTACTTC	CASSFWSGEGTQYF
.	TRBV12-5	TRBJ2-2	TRBD1	TGTGCTAGTGGTCCGCCGGGACAGGGACTCACCGGGGAGCTGTTTTTT	CASGPPGQGLTGELFF
.	TRBV11-2	TRBJ2-7	.	TGTGCCAGCAGCTTAGGATCGGACGAGCAGTACTTC	CASSLGSDEQYF
.	TRBV19	TRBJ1-5	.	TGTGCCAGTAGTATAATGGCGGGCTCCAATCAGCCCCAGCATTTT	CASSIMAGSNQPQHF
.	TRBV28	TRBJ1-5	.	TGTGCCAGCAGTTACCCCCGAATCCTCAGGAATCAGCCCCAGCATTTT	CASSYPRILRNQPQHF
.	TRBV15	TRBJ1-2	.	TGTGCCACCAGCAGAGATCAGGGTCAGGCGTATGGCTACACCTTC	CATSRDQGQAYGYTF
few	TRBV28	TRBJ2-2	.	TGTGCCAGCAGGGGCGGAGTTGGCACCGGGGAGCTGTTTTTT	CASRGGVGTGELFF
.	TRBV5-8	TRBJ2-5	TRBD2	TGTGCCAGCTGTCCGGGACTAGCGGTCCAAGAGACCCAGTACTTC	CASCPGLAVQETQYF
.	TRBV10-2	TRBJ1-1	.	TGCGCCAGCAGTGTGAGAGTCGGCTTGAACACTGAAGCTTTCTTT	CASSVRVGLNTEAFF
.	TRBV20-1	TRBJ2-5	.	TGCAGTGCAACTAGGTCGAAGACCCAGTACTTC	CSATRSKTQYF
.	TRBV5-4	TRBJ1-1	TRBD1	TGTGCCAGTGTTCCCGGGACAGGGGGCACTGAAGCTTTCTTT	CASVPGTGGTEAFF
.	TRBV19	TRBJ1-1	TRBD1	TGTGCCAGTAGGGGACAGGGGTCGGGGACTGAAGCTTTCTTT	CASRGQGSGTEAFF
.	TRBV28	TRBJ1-5	.	TGTGCCAGCAGCACCTCCAGTGGAAATCGGGGTCAGCCCCAGCATTTT	CASSTSSGNRGQPQHF
once	TRBV13	TRBJ1-4	.	TGTGCCAGCAGCATAATGGGCTTAAATGAAAAACTGTTTTTT	CASSIMGLNEKLFF
.	TRBV30	TRBJ2-1	.	TGTGCCTGGAGTGTACAGGTTGTGGTCAATGAGCAGTTCTTC	CAWSVQVVVNEQFF
.	TRBV6-6	TRBJ2-1	.	TGTGCCAGCACACTAACCACAGGGAGAGGGGAGCAGTTCTTC	CASTLTTGRGEQFF
.	TRBV19	TRBJ2-4	.	TGTGCCAGTAGTATGGCAGGGTTTCAGTACTTC	CASSMAGFQYF
.	TRBV28	TRBJ2-7	.	TGTGCCAGCAGTTTTGTGACTTCCTCCTACGAGCAGTACTTC	CASSFVTSSYEQYF
.	TRBV5-5	TRBJ2-7	TRBD2	TGTGCCAGCAGCTTGGAGGGACTAGCGTTCTACGAGCAGTACTTC	CASSLEGLAFYEQYF
.	TRBV14	TRBJ2-3	TRBD2	TGTGCCAGCAGCCAGGGAAGGAGGACTAGCGGAGGCACAGATACGCAGTATTTT	CASSQGRRTSGGTDTQYF
few	TRBV19	TRBJ1-5	.	TGTGCCAGTAGTATAGTAGGAGATAGCAATCAGCCCCAGCATTTT	CASSIVGDSNQPQHF
.	TRBV7-2	TRBJ2-5	TRBD2	TGTGCCAGCAGCAGAGGACTAGCGGGAGGGCCGTTGGAGACCCAGTACTTC	CASSRGLAGGPLETQYF